This TCR beta chain emerged from a study of shared clonotypes between healthy human individuals. Study context: The study enrolled a couple of women and a few men aged 18 to 49. Study outcomes and limitations: Generation of non-shared clonotypes was less probable than generation of clonotypes shared by all four donors. Naive subsets generally had larger estimated richness than memory subsets. Although depth was large, rarefaction showed that sequencing of the sorted subsets was incomplete.

Germline assignment: CDR1 SGHTS and CDR2 YDEGEE. The junction had 6 bases not matched to a gene; V was cut back by 3 bases and J by 4 bases. The CDR3 loop spans 15 amino acids. TCRdb's copy holds only in-frame clones and misses some; the assay was immunoSEQ multiplex PCR. The sample carries 2 million to 3 million clones, roughly 93% recorded once. Remarks on this clone: Its antigen remains unidentified.

The sequence derives from a man younger than 35 in good health. Some clones in this sample may be carry-over from other donors' samples. The sample was naive CD4+ T cells from PBMCs. The sample's subset: CD45RA+ positively selected. The rearrangement joins TRBV5-8 to TRBJ1-5; 8 positions match TRBD1. The CDR3 nucleotides read TGTGCCAGCAGCTACCCGGACAGGGAAAATCAGCCCCAGCATTTT. It specifies CASSYPDRENQPQHF.